This T cell receptor (beta chain) was profiled in a study of blood T cells in healthy people across ages. Turning to the study itself: About one barcoded beta molecule was captured per two T cells (by template switching).

This clonotype has a handful of counts. As yet, its antigen is unknown. Through a sample-barcoded 5' primer and a J-beta primer mix, a second PCR was run for 7 to 11 cycles. One entry per CDR3 protein, called by TCRdb with MiXCR from the 5' RACE reads. The sample lists 1.5 million to 2 million distinct CDR3 sequences; about 30% were seen once. Study outcomes and limitations: Calculation of diversity from one million T cells yielded estimates considered to be underestimates. Roughly linear declines in TCR beta diversity per million T cells occurred with age.

The V and J ends lost 3 bases and 4 bases respectively, with 19 bases between them. Germline V lookup: CDR1 KGHSH, CDR2 LQKENI. The CDR3 covers 18 residues. This receptor was taken from a woman aged 30 to 39 in good health. V usage is TRBV18 and J usage is TRBJ2-6; weak D call: TRBD1 (6 bases). Sequenced material: blood. The chain's CDR3 is CASSPRTVREGGANVLTF. CDR3 bases: TGTGCCAGCTCACCCAGGACAGTAAGGGAAGGAGGGGCCAACGTCCTGACTTTC.